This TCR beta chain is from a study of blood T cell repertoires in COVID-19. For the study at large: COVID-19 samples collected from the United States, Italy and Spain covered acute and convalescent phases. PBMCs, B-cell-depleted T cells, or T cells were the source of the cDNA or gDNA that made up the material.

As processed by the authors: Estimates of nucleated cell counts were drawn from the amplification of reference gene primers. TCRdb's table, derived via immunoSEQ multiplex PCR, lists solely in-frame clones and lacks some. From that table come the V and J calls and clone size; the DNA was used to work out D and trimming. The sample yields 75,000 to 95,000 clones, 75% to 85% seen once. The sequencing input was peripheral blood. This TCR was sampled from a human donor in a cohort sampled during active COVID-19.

In DNA form, the CDR3 reads TGCGCCAGCAGCTTTGGGGCAGGGAAGCCAGATACGCAGTATTTT. The encoded protein is CASSFGAGKPDTQYF. The J gene is TRBJ2-3, the V gene TRBV5-1; D is perhaps TRBD1 (5 bases). The V end lost 2 bases, the J end lost 4 bases, and 14 bases lay between the germline ends. From germline, CDR1 is SGHRS and CDR2 YFSETQ. The CDR3 is made up of 15 amino acids.